Shown below are 6 T cell receptor beta chains from a single sample sequenced in a study of monozygotic twins with inflammatory bowel disease. TCRdb reanalyzed the 5' RACE reads, giving one entry per CDR3 protein sequence and no DNA. The repertoire table contains 310,000 or so distinct CDR3 sequences. Sample: blood. Receptor source: a human donor with ulcerative colitis or Crohn's disease, or a healthy co-twin of an affected twin (not recorded which).

This chain uses TRBV20-1 with TRBJ1-1; the TRBD1 assignment by TCRdb is unverifiable without DNA. The CDR3 contains 14 residues. Germline values: CDR1 DFQATT, CDR2 SNEGSKA (reference sequence). CDR3 region: CSARDTGSGSEAFF.

This chain connects TRBV5-4 to TRBJ2-3; the TRBD1 assignment by TCRdb is unverifiable without DNA. The CDR3 is 16 amino acids. Per germline, CDR1 SGHNT and CDR2 YYREEE (reference sequence). CDR3 in amino acids: CASTQAPGFGTDTQYF.

The chain couples TRBV14 to TRBJ1-1; TCRdb picks TRBD1, but there is no DNA to check that call. The germline CDR1 and CDR2 sequences are SGHDN and FVKESK. There are 15 residues in the CDR3. This CDR3 is CASSQHRGGVTEAFF. The entire variable domain, with the rest obtained from reference TRBV14 and TRBJ1-1, is as follows: EAGVTQFPSHSVIEKGQTVTLRCDPISGHDNLYWYRRVMGKEIKFLLHFVKESKQDESGMPNNRFLAERTGGTYSTLKVQPAELEDSGVYFCASSQHRGGVTEAFFGQGTRLTVV.

The rearrangement joins TRBV7-6 to TRBJ2-1; TCRdb reports TRBD2, a call that lacks DNA to check it against. CDR1 is SGHVS, CDR2 FNYEAQ, per germline. The CDR3 totals 18 residues. CDR3 sequence: CASSLGPPASGGYNEQFF.

The V call is TRBV20-1, the J call TRBJ1-6. The CDR3 is 13 amino acids. Germline assignment: CDR1 DFQATT and CDR2 SNEGSKA (reference sequence). The CDR3 reads CSARAGYNSPLHF.

The rearrangement uses TRBV5-1 and TRBJ2-7; TCRdb designates TRBD2, a call that cannot be tested without DNA. Germline CDR1 is SGHRS and CDR2 is YFSETQ. The CDR3 totals 13 residues. CDR3 sequence: CASSLGTSAEQYF.